Shown below are 20 T cell receptor beta chains from a single sample sequenced in a study of OX40 agonist ivuxolimab in advanced cancers. Only in-frame clones appear in the TCRdb table, and some are missing; sequencing was by immunoSEQ multiplex PCR. The sample shows fewer than 85,000 clones, more than 60% of them seen only once. The sample here was CD4+ or CD8+ T cells sorted from blood, taken in a trial of the OX40 agonist ivuxolimab. All receptors come from an adult with an advanced solid tumor such as melanoma, head and neck, liver or kidney cancer.

The genes are TRBV5-1 and TRBJ1-1; 10 nucleotides agree with TRBD1. Trimming removed 4 bases from V and 6 bases from J; junction bases left unmatched: 6. The CDR3 spans 14 residues. Per the germline V gene, CDR1 is SGHRS and CDR2 is YFSETQ. Written as DNA, the CDR3 is TGCGCCAGCAGCGTTGGGACAGGGGTTGCTGAAGCTTTCTTT. This translates into CASSVGTGVAEAFF.

The genes are TRBV28 and TRBJ2-3; 9 bases align to TRBD2. The germline V gene encodes CDR1 MDHEN and CDR2 SYDVKM. V lost 4 bases, J lost 3 bases, and 20 bases stayed unmatched. CDR3 length: 20 amino acids. CDR3 DNA: TGTGCCAGCAGTTCCCGCACGAAAATGACTAGCGGTCGGTTGACAGATACGCAGTATTTT. Encoded protein: CASSSRTKMTSGRLTDTQYF. The full variable domain, in which reference TRBV28 and TRBJ2-3 provide the parts outside the CDR3, is DVKVTQSSRYLVKRTGEKVFLECVQDMDHENMFWYRQDPGLGLRLIYFSYDVKMKEKGDIPEGYSVSREKKERFSLILESASTNQTSMYLCASSSRTKMTSGRLTDTQYFGPGTRLTVL.

The chain uses TRBV6-5 and TRBJ2-7, with TRBD1 matching 10 bases. The CDR3 loop spans 14 amino acids. Germline trimming cut 5 bases from V and 3 bases from J; bases unmatched to any gene: 4. Germline CDR1 is MNHEY and CDR2 is SVGAGI. CDR3 residues: CASSVRDRGYEQYF. In DNA form, the CDR3 reads TGTGCCAGCAGTGTCCGGGACAGGGGCTACGAGCAGTACTTC.

This chain connects TRBV5-4 to TRBJ2-1, with D unresolved. CDR1 SGHNT and CDR2 YYREEE come from the germline V gene (reference sequence). V shed 4 bases and J shed 6 bases, with 11 bases lying between them. The CDR3 has 13 residues. DNA of the CDR3: TGTGCCAGCAGCCGGTCCCTTGGCAATGAGCAGTTCTTC. This translates into CASSRSLGNEQFF. Full variable domain (rest looked up from reference TRBV5-4 and TRBJ2-1): ETGVTQSPTHLIKTRGQQVTLRCSSQSGHNTVSWYQQALGQGPQFIFQYYREEENGRGNFPPRFSGLQFPNYSSELNVNALELDDSALYLCASSRSLGNEQFFGPGTRLTVL.

The V and J genes are TRBV2 and TRBJ2-3; D uncertain. Germline assignment: CDR1 SNHLY and CDR2 FYNNEI. Trimming took 4 bases from V and 12 from J, leaving 11 bases between them. The CDR3 has 11 amino acids. The CDR3 loop is CASSGSPAQYF. CDR3 coding DNA: TGTGCCAGCAGTGGAAGTCCCGCCCAGTATTTT.

This chain links TRBV5-6 with TRBJ2-1, with 9 bases identical to TRBD2. J lost 4 bases, V lost 2 bases, and 1 base had no gene match. CDR1 and CDR2 from the germline V gene are SGHDT and YYEEEE. The CDR3 is made up of 14 amino acids. CDR3 amino acids: CASSFGLAYNEQFF. CDR3 DNA: TGTGCCAGCAGCTTCGGACTAGCGTACAATGAGCAGTTCTTC.

The J gene is TRBJ2-2, the V gene TRBV21-1; the table's D gene call, TRBD2, was not cross checked with the DNA. TRBV21-1 is noted as a pseudogene. This CDR3 is 16 amino acids long. CDR3: CASSKQRGGRTGELFF. CDR3 nucleotide sequence: TGTGCCAGCAGCAAACAACGGGGGGGCCGCACCGGGGAGCTGTTTTTT.

This clone counts as medium-sized (0.01 to 0.1%). The CDR3 protein is CASSQTGGRRGYTF. The CDR3 bases are TGTGCCAGCAGCCAGACAGGGGGCAGACGGGGCTACACCTTC. The chain links TRBV7-8 to TRBJ1-2, with 10 bases lining up with TRBD1. The V gene's germline CDR1 is SGHVS and CDR2 FQNEAQ. V lost 5 bases and J lost 8; bases outside the gene matches: 8. This CDR3 is 14 amino acids long. Variable domain in full (rest from reference TRBV7-8 and TRBJ1-2): GAGVSQSPRYKVAKRGQDVALRCDPISGHVSLFWYQQALGQGPEFLTYFQNEAQLDKSGLPSDRFFAERPEGSVSTLKIQRTQQEDSAVYLCASSQTGGRRGYTFGSGTRLTVV.

The chain combines TRBV5-1 with TRBJ2-1; TRBD2 matches 9 bases. V dropped 4 bases and J dropped 1; count of bases not matched to a gene: 3. CDR1 is SGHRS and CDR2 is YFSETQ in the germline V gene. The CDR3 covers 15 residues. For the CDR3, the DNA is TGCGCCAGCAGCCGGACTAGCGCATCCTACAATGAGCAGTTCTTC. Protein product: CASSRTSASYNEQFF.

CDR3 sequence reads: CASSSAGRETQYF. CDR3 nucleotide sequence: TGTGCCAGTAGTAGTGCAGGGAGGGAGACCCAGTACTTC. The chain carries TRBV19 and TRBJ2-5; perhaps TRBD2 as D (6 bases). V was clipped by 4 bases and J by 5 bases, with 11 bases between them. CDR1 is LNHDA, CDR2 SQIVND, per germline (reference sequence). The CDR3 extends over 13 amino acids.

This clone was seen just once. The rearrangement joins TRBV29-1 to TRBJ1-2, with D unclear. CDR3 length: 16 amino acids. The V end was cut by 2 bases, the J end by 3 bases, with 19 bases between. Germline CDR1 reads SQVTM; CDR2 reads ANQGSEA. CDR3 DNA: TGCAGCGTTGAACCACCCTGGGGTCTTGGGGACTATGGCTACACCTTC. It encodes CSVEPPWGLGDYGYTF.

The rearrangement uses TRBV5-1 and TRBJ2-3; TRBD2 is a possible D gene (5 bases). V shed 3 bases and J shed 1 base, with 15 bases lying between them. The CDR3 is made up of 16 amino acids. Germline V gene sequence: CDR1 SGHRS, CDR2 YFSETQ. For the CDR3, the DNA is TGCGCCAGCAGCTCTGGGGAGTTCTTGGGCACAGATACGCAGTATTTT. Its protein is CASSSGEFLGTDTQYF. Using reference TRBV5-1 and TRBJ2-3 for the parts outside the CDR3, the full variable domain is KAGVTQTPRYLIKTRGQQVTLSCSPISGHRSVSWYQQTPGQGLQFLFEYFSETQRNKGNFPGRFSGRQFSNSRSEMNVSTLELGDSALYLCASSSGEFLGTDTQYFGPGTRLTVL.

The chain employs TRBV6-5 and TRBJ1-1; the D gene is possibly TRBD1 (5 bases). The CDR3 is 14 amino acids. Germline-derived CDR1 and CDR2 are MNHEY and SVGAGI. Trimming took off 2 bases at V and 5 bases at J, with 12 bases between the two ends. The CDR3 region has the DNA TGTGCCAGCAGTTACCAGGGAGGGAGGACTGAAGCTTTCTTT. Amino acids: CASSYQGGRTEAFF.

The chain employs TRBV2 and TRBJ2-3, with TRBD2 matching 11 bases. This CDR3 is built from 15 residues. V lost 4 bases to trimming and J lost 4 bases; unmatched junction nucleotides: 4. Looked up from germline, CDR1 is SNHLY and CDR2 is FYNNEI. CDR3 loop: CASSVAGGRADTQYF. In nucleotides, the CDR3 is TGTGCCAGCAGTGTAGCGGGGGGGCGGGCAGATACGCAGTATTTT.

The chain links TRBV14 to TRBJ2-5; unclear D gene. Trimming took off 1 base at V and 0 bases at J, with 18 bases between the two ends. Germline V gene lookup returns CDR1 SGHDN and CDR2 FVKESK. CDR3 size: 18 residues. DNA for the CDR3: TGTGCCAGCAGCCAAGGAATTTTAGGAATCCCCAACCAAGAGACCCAGTACTTC. Amino acid sequence: CASSQGILGIPNQETQYF.

The rearrangement uses TRBV9 and TRBJ1-3, with 12 bases identical to TRBD1. Trimming cost V 4 bases and J 2 bases; bases outside gene matches: 7. Per the germline V gene, CDR1 is SGDLS and CDR2 is YYNGEE. There are 17 residues in the CDR3. For the CDR3, the DNA is TGTGCCAGCAGCCCGGGACAGGGGGCCTCCACTGGAAACACCATATATTTT. Translating gives CASSPGQGASTGNTIYF.

This chain connects TRBV10-3 to TRBJ2-7; a weak D match, TRBD1 (5 bases). Germline CDR1 ENHRY, CDR2 SYGVKD. CDR3 size: 14 residues. The V gene lost 0 bases and the J gene lost 5 bases, with 11 bases spanning the gap. CDR3 DNA: TGTGCCATCAGTGAGTCGGGGCCGTCCCACGAGCAGTACTTC. It yields the protein CAISESGPSHEQYF.

The rearrangement uses TRBV6-5 and TRBJ1-5; D uncertain. Deletions cut 0 bases from V and 6 bases from J, with 6 bases between. The CDR3 covers 13 residues. Germline V gives CDR1 MNHEY, CDR2 SVGAGI. This CDR3 reads CASSYSIGQPQHF. The CDR3, as DNA: TGTGCCAGCAGTTACTCGATCGGTCAGCCCCAGCATTTT.

Only a few counts were recorded for this clone. The V gene is TRBV18, the J gene TRBJ2-1; tentative D call: TRBD2 (5 bases). The germline gives CDR1 KGHSH, CDR2 LQKENI. Between the trimmed V and J ends, which lost 6 bases and 2 bases, there was a span of 14 bases. The CDR3 is made up of 15 amino acids. The CDR3 loop is CASSLSTGTYNEQFF. CDR3 in DNA: TGTGCCAGCTCTCTGAGTACCGGGACCTACAATGAGCAGTTCTTC.

The V call is TRBV10-3, the J call TRBJ1-5; perhaps TRBD1 as D (6 bases). The CDR3 is 15 residues long. Germline V CDR1 and CDR2: ENHRY, SYGVKD. The V end lost 0 bases, the J end lost 7 bases, and 13 bases lay between the germline ends. As DNA, the CDR3 is TGTGCCATCAGTGAGTCGGGGGGGGCAGGGCAGCCCCAGCATTTT. Its translation: CAISESGGAGQPQHF.